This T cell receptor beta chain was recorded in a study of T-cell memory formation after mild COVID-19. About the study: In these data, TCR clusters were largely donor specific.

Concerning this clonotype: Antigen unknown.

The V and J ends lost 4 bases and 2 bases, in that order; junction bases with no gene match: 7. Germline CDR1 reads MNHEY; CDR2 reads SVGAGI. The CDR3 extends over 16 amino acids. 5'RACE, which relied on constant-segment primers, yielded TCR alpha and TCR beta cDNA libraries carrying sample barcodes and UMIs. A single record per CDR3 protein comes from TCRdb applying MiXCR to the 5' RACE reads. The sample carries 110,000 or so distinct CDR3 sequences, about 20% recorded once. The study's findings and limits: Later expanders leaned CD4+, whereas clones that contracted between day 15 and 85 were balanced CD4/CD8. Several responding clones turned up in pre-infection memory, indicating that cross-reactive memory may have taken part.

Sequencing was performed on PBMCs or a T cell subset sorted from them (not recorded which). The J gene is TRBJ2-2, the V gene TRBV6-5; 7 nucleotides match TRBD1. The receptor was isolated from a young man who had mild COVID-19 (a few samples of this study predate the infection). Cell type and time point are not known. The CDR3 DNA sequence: TGTGCCAGCAGTTTCCTCAGGGGGTCAAACACCGGGGAGCTGTTTTTT. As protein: CASSFLRGSNTGELFF.